The rows below give T cell receptor beta chains drawn from one sample of a study of blood T cell repertoires in COVID-19. TCRdb keeps only in-frame clones here, not all; method: immunoSEQ multiplex PCR. The table lists approximately 120,000 clones, roughly four fifths of them singletons. The specimen sequenced was peripheral blood. The source is an elderly man with COVID-19, enrolled during active disease. Each CDR3 is given with its conserved first and last residue. The D gene is left open where the match is weak. Part of the rows lack a size; the others show once, few, many or a class for expanded clones.

>NA|TRBJ2-1|TRBV28|TRBD2
CASRFKPGLAGAPNYNEQFF
TGTGCCAGCAGATTTAAACCGGGACTAGCGGGAGCACCCAACTACAATGAGCAGTTCTTC
>NA|TRBJ2-7|TRBV27|NA
CASSYPWVGGRPYEQYF
TGTGCCAGCAGTTACCCCTGGGTTGGCGGCCGACCCTACGAGCAGTACTTC
>NA|TRBJ1-4|TRBV10-3|TRBD1
CAISEGGTDGGEKLFF
TGTGCCATCAGTGAGGGTGGGACAGATGGCGGTGAAAAACTGTTTTTT
>NA|TRBJ1-5|TRBV27|NA
CASSPHSGVGNQPQHF
TGTGCCAGCAGTCCCCATTCAGGGGTCGGAAATCAGCCCCAGCATTTT
>once|TRBJ1-2|TRBV4-1|NA
CASSQEGVVYGYTF
TGCGCCAGCAGCCAAGAAGGGGTGGTCTATGGCTACACCTTC
>NA|TRBJ1-1|TRBV6-5|NA
CASSRSAGNTEAFF
TGTGCCAGCAGTCGCTCGGCGGGAAACACTGAAGCTTTCTTT
>NA|TRBJ2-2|TRBV5-1|TRBD2
CASRLAANTGELFF
TGCGCCAGCAGGCTAGCGGCAAACACCGGGGAGCTGTTTTTT
>many|TRBJ2-7|TRBV2|NA
CASSVVTGSYEQYF
TGTGCCAGCAGTGTGGTGACAGGATCCTACGAGCAGTACTTC
>NA|TRBJ1-2|TRBV27|TRBD1
CASSFSGTAYGYTF
TGTGCCAGCTCATTTTCCGGGACAGCTTATGGCTACACCTTC
>few|TRBJ1-5|TRBV6-2/TRBV6-3|NA
CASSSHGQPRGPQHF
TGTGCCAGCAGTTCCCATGGACAGCCTCGGGGACCCCAGCATTTT
>once|TRBJ2-5|TRBV6-2/TRBV6-3|TRBD2
CASSYGLAGGQGSQYF
TGTGCCAGCAGTTACGGACTAGCGGGAGGACAGGGGTCCCAGTACTTC
>NA|TRBJ1-4|TRBV6-5|TRBD1
CASSQQGLTNEKLFF
TGTGCCAGCAGCCAACAGGGGCTTACTAATGAAAAACTGTTTTTT
>NA|TRBJ2-1|TRBV9|NA
CASSSNILTTHNEQFF
TGTGCCAGCAGCTCCAACATCCTTACTACCCACAATGAGCAGTTCTTC
>NA|TRBJ2-5|TRBV4-2|TRBD2
CASSQGGEGQKTQYF
TGTGCCAGCAGCCAAGGAGGGGAGGGCCAGAAGACCCAGTACTTC
>NA|TRBJ2-3|TRBV19|NA
CASTIGVSSTDTQYF
TGTGCCAGTACCATAGGGGTTTCGAGCACAGATACGCAGTATTTT
>NA|TRBJ1-5|TRBV28|NA
CASSLVAVYSNQPQHF
TGTGCCAGCAGTTTGGTGGCTGTGTATAGCAATCAGCCCCAGCATTTT
>NA|TRBJ2-2|TRBV20-1|NA
CSGSWFGELFF
TGCAGTGGGAGTTGGTTCGGGGAGCTGTTTTTT
>NA|TRBJ1-1|TRBV19|NA
CASTVYTEAFF
TGTGCCAGTACGGTTTACACTGAAGCTTTCTTT
>NA|TRBJ2-1|TRBV4-1|TRBD2
CASSQEEREGLYNEQFF
TGCGCCAGCAGCCAAGAGGAGCGGGAGGGCCTCTACAATGAGCAGTTCTTC
>NA|TRBJ2-7|TRBV28|TRBD1
CASNPGQTYEQYF
TGTGCCAGCAATCCGGGACAGACCTACGAGCAGTACTTC
>NA|TRBJ2-2|TRBV5-1|TRBD1
CASSWTGGADTGELFF
TGCGCCAGCAGCTGGACAGGGGGCGCGGACACCGGGGAGCTGTTTTTT
>NA|TRBJ1-4|TRBV2|NA
CASSERGHFPPVNEKLFF
TGTGCCAGCAGTGAACGGGGACACTTTCCTCCAGTTAATGAAAAACTGTTTTTT
>few|TRBJ2-1|TRBV27|TRBD2
CASRSRGTFYNEQFF
TGTGCCAGCAGGTCGCGGGGGACCTTCTACAATGAGCAGTTCTTC
>NA|TRBJ1-4|TRBV27|TRBD1
CASSPLTGGNEKLFF
TGTGCCAGCAGTCCATTGACAGGGGGAAATGAAAAACTGTTTTTT
>NA|TRBJ1-3|TRBV28|TRBD1
CASNPLGTGGSGNTIYF
TGTGCCAGCAATCCTCTCGGGACAGGGGGCTCTGGAAACACCATATATTTT
>NA|TRBJ1-5|TRBV9|TRBD1
CASSASDRGPDQPQHF
TGTGCCAGCAGCGCAAGCGACAGGGGGCCTGATCAGCCCCAGCATTTT
>NA|TRBJ2-1|TRBV29-1|NA
CSGSFDMLQFF
TGCAGCGGCTCATTCGACATGCTCCAGTTCTTC
>NA|TRBJ2-1|TRBV19|NA
CASSIDWTPYNEQFF
TGTGCCAGTAGTATAGATTGGACACCTTACAATGAGCAGTTCTTC
>NA|TRBJ2-6|TRBV27|TRBD1
CASSPGGAGANVLTF
TGTGCCAGCAGTCCAGGGGGCGCTGGGGCCAACGTCCTGACTTTC
>NA|TRBJ1-2|TRBV7-8|NA
CASSLKRIPGGGYTF
TGTGCCAGCAGCTTAAAGCGGATCCCTGGCGGTGGCTACACCTTC
>NA|TRBJ2-5|TRBV7-6|NA
CASSLVAEDQETQYF
TGTGCCAGCAGCTTAGTAGCGGAAGACCAAGAGACCCAGTACTTC
>once|TRBJ1-1|TRBV29-1|NA
CSAGGGDTEAFF
TGCAGCGCCGGGGGAGGTGACACTGAAGCTTTCTTT